Listed here is a single T cell receptor (beta chain). Its matching antigen is unknown. This entry is derived from a study of T cell repertoires in cytomegalovirus infection. Study results and caveats: Cumulative public TCR beta family frequency identified CMV carriers with the relevant HLA.

This CDR3 is 14 amino acids long. Germline V gene sequence: CDR1 SEHNR, CDR2 FQNEAQ (reference sequence). V shed 3 bases and J shed 4 bases, with 12 bases lying between them. TCRdb passed the reads through MiXCR, listing each CDR3 protein once. The table records roughly 990,000 distinct CDR3 sequences, less than 40% of them present only once. This chain links TRBV7-9 with TRBJ1-1; D is perhaps TRBD1 (5 bases). The sequencing here drew on cultured CD8+ T cells from PBMCs, taken from culture after CMV antigen stimulation. The receptor comes from a human donor in good health (CMV status not recorded). Some clones in this sample may be carry-over from other donors' samples. CDR3 in amino acids: CASSFGGLATEAFF. For the CDR3, the DNA is TGTGCCAGCAGCTTTGGGGGGTTGGCCACTGAAGCTTTCTTT.